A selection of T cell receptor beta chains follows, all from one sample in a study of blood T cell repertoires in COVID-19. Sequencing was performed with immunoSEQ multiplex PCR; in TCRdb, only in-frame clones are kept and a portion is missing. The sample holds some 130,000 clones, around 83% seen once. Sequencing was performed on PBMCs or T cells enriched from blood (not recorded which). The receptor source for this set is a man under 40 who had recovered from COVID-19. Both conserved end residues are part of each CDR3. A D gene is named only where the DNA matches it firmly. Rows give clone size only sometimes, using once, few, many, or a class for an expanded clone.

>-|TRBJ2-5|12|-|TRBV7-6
TGTGCCAGCAGCTTAATTGAGGAGACCCAGTACTTC
CASSLIEETQYF
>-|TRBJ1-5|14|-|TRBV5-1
TGCGCCAGCAGCTTGGACGGTAGCAATCAGCCCCAGCATTTT
CASSLDGSNQPQHF
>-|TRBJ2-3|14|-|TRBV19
TGTGCCAGTAGTATCCAGATTAGCACAGATACGCAGTATTTT
CASSIQISTDTQYF
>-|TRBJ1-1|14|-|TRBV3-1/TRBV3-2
TGTGCCAGCAGCCCTGGACGGGGGAACACTGAAGCTTTCTTT
CASSPGRGNTEAFF
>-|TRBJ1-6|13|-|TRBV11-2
TGTGCCAGCAGAACCCCGCAGAATTCACCCCTCCACTTT
CASRTPQNSPLHF
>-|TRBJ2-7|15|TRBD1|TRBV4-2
TGTGCCAGCAGCCAACCGGGACAGCAAGAGTCTAAGCAGTACTTC
CASSQPGQQESKQYF
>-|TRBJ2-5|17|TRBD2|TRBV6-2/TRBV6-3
TGTGCCAGCAGTTATACTAGCGGGGGGAGCAGCCAAGAGACCCAGTACTTC
CASSYTSGGSSQETQYF
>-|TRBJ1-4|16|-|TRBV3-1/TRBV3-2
TGTGCCAGCAGCCATACAGGGCGGTCAACTAATGAAAAACTGTTTTTT
CASSHTGRSTNEKLFF
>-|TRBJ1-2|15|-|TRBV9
TGTGCCAGCAGCCCCTCCCCCGACAGCAACTATGGCTACACCTTC
CASSPSPDSNYGYTF
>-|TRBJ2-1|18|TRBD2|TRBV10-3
TGTGCCATCAGTGCCGCGGTGGTAGCGGGAGGTAATTGGAATGAGCAGTTCTTC
CAISAAVVAGGNWNEQFF
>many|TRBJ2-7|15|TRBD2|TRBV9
TGTGCCAGCAGCGTAGCCAGCGGGAGGAACTACGAGCAGTACTTC
CASSVASGRNYEQYF
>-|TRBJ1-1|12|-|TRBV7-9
TGTGCCAGCAGCTTCCCCGAGCCTGAAGCTTTCTTT
CASSFPEPEAFF
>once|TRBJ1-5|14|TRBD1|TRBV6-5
TGTGCCAGCAGCCGACAGGGCACTTATCAGCCCCAGCATTTT
CASSRQGTYQPQHF
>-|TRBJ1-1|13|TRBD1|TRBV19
TGTGCCAGTAGCCGCGGACAGGCCACTGAAGCTTTCTTT
CASSRGQATEAFF
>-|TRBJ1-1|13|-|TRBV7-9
TGTGCCAGCAGCTTCGAGGTAAACACTGAAGCTTTCTTT
CASSFEVNTEAFF
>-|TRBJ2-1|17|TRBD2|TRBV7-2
TGTGCCAGCAGCTTAGTTTGGACTAGCGGGCTCTACAATGAGCAGTTCTTC
CASSLVWTSGLYNEQFF
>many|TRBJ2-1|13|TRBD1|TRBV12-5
TGTGCTAGTGGCCTAACAGGGGGCGATGAGCAGTTCTTC
CASGLTGGDEQFF
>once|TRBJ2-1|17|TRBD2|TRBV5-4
TGTGCCAGCAGCAGAGGGACTAGCGGGGGGAGGTACAATGAGCAGTTCTTC
CASSRGTSGGRYNEQFF
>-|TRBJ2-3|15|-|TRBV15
TGTGCCACCAGCAGAGACCGGGAGTTGATAGATACGCAGTATTTT
CATSRDRELIDTQYF
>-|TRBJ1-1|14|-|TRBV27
TGTGCCAGCAGTCTCTCGTCTAGGTACACTGAAGCTTTCTTT
CASSLSSRYTEAFF
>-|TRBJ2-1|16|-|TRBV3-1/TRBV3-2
TGTGCCAGCAGCCAAGGTCCGTCCCCCTCCTACAATGAGCAGTTCTTC
CASSQGPSPSYNEQFF
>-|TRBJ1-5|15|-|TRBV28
TGTGCCAGCATTCCGTCTGGGAGGGGCAATCAGCCCCAGCATTTT
CASIPSGRGNQPQHF
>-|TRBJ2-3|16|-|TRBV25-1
TGTGCCAGCAGTGATTTATCAGCGGTTAGCACAGATACGCAGTATTTT
CASSDLSAVSTDTQYF
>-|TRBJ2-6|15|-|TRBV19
TGTGCCAGTATTCACCCGGGCTCTGGGGCCAACGTCCTGACTTTC
CASIHPGSGANVLTF
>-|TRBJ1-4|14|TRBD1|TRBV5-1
TGCGCCAGCAGCCTCGGGACAGAGAAAGAAAAACTGTTTTTT
CASSLGTEKEKLFF
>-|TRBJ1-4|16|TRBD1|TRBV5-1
TGCGCCAGCAGGGGGACAGGGGGTACAACTAATGAAAAACTGTTTTTT
CASRGTGGTTNEKLFF
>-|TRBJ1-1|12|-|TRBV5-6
TGTGCCAGCAGCCCCGGGACAAGGGAAGCTTTCTTT
CASSPGTREAFF
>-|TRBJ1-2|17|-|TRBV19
TGTGCCAGTAGTATAAACTCTGAACAAGGGGCAGTCTATGGCTACACCTTC
CASSINSEQGAVYGYTF
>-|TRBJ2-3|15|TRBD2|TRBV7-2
TGTGCCAGCAGCCCCGGACTAGCTAGCACAGATACGCAGTATTTT
CASSPGLASTDTQYF
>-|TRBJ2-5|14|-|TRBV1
TGCACCAGCAGCCAAGATGCGGGGCAAGAGACCCAGTACTTC
CTSSQDAGQETQYF
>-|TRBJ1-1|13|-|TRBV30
TGTGCCTGGAGTAGAACACGGAACACTGAAGCTTTCTTT
CAWSRTRNTEAFF
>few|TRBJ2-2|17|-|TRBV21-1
TGTGCCAGCAGCCCGGCTAGCGGAAGTCGGCCCTTAGGGGAGCTGTTTTTT
CASSPASGSRPLGELFF
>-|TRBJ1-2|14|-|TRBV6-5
TGTGCCAGCAGTTACTTAGCAGGGCGCGGTGGCTACACCTTC
CASSYLAGRGGYTF
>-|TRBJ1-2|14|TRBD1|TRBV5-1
TGCGCCAGCAGCTCAGAGCAGGGGGACTATGGCTACACCTTC
CASSSEQGDYGYTF
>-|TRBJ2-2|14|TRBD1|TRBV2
TGTGCCAGCAGTTCCGGGACAGGGATCGGGGAGCTGTTTTTT
CASSSGTGIGELFF
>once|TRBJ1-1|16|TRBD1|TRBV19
TGTGCCAGTAGTACACCGAGGACAGGGACGAACACTGAAGCTTTCTTT
CASSTPRTGTNTEAFF
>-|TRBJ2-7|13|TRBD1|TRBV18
TGTGCCAGCTCATCCGGGACAGATCGCGAGCAGTACTTC
CASSSGTDREQYF
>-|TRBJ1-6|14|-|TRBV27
TGTGCCACGTCGGGGAGCTCCTATAATTCACCCCTCCACTTT
CATSGSSYNSPLHF
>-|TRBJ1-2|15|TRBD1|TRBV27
TGTGCCAGCAGACCAGGGACAGGGACGAACTATGGCTACACCTTC
CASRPGTGTNYGYTF
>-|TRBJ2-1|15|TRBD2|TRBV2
TGTGCCAGCAGCCCTATAGCGGGGTCCTACAATGAGCAGTTCTTC
CASSPIAGSYNEQFF
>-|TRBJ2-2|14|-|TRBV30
TGTGCCGTCGGCGGGGCTGCGAACACCGGGGAGCTGTTTTTT
CAVGGAANTGELFF
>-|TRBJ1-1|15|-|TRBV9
TGTGCCAGCAGCCCGCCGGGACACCTGAACACTGAAGCTTTCTTT
CASSPPGHLNTEAFF
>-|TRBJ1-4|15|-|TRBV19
TGTGCCAGTAGTACTCAGGGGTCAACTAATGAAAAACTGTTTTTT
CASSTQGSTNEKLFF
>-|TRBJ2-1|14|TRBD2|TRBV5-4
TGTGCCAGCAGCCCGGGACTAGCGAACAATGAGCAGTTCTTC
CASSPGLANNEQFF
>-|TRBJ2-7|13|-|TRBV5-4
TGTGCCAGCAGCTTAAAGGGGACCTACGAGCAGTACTTC
CASSLKGTYEQYF
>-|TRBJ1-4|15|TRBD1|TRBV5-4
TGTGCCAGCAGCGCAAAGGGACAGGGGGTAGGGAAACTGTTTTTT
CASSAKGQGVGKLFF
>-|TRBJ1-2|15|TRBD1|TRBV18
TGTGCCAGCTCACCAGCGGGACAGGGGATCTATGGCTACACCTTC
CASSPAGQGIYGYTF
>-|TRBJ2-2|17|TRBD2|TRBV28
TGTGCCAGCAGAACCGGGGGGGGCAGGGTCGACACCGGGGAGCTGTTTTTT
CASRTGGGRVDTGELFF
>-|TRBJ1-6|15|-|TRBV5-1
TGCGCCAGCAGCTTGAATTGGGGAGATAATTCACCCCTCCACTTT
CASSLNWGDNSPLHF
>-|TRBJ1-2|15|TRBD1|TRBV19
TGTGCCAGTAGAACCGGGACAGGGAATAACTATGGCTACACCTTC
CASRTGTGNNYGYTF
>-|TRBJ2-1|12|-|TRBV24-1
TGTGCCACCAGTGATACGAGTGGTGAGCAGTTCTTC
CATSDTSGEQFF
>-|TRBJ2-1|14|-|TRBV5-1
TGCGCCAGCAGCTTGGCGGGACAATACAATGAGCAGTTCTTC
CASSLAGQYNEQFF
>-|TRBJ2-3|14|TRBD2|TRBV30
TGTGCCTGGAGTAAGCGGGAGGCTGGAGATACGCAGTATTTT
CAWSKREAGDTQYF